The 19 T cell receptor beta chains presented below share a single source sample, sequenced in a study of T cell changes during pregnancy in multiple sclerosis (dated by TCRdb to the late 2010s). Libraries came from the immunoSEQ multiplex PCR assay. The immuneACCESS repertoire file appears here via TCRdb, limited to in-frame rearrangements. These files lack a portion of the clones; in checked studies, under half of the deficit traces to unresolved V genes, and the cause of the others is not known. The sample table contains around 42,000 clones; only one count was recorded for approximately 91% of them. The ten largest clones capture approximately 0.73% of the sample. Sequences were derived from CD4+ T cells from peripheral blood mononuclear cells, sampled before pregnancy. Source of these receptors: a female donor with multiple sclerosis, enrolled in a pregnancy study.

The CDR3 bases are TGCAGCGTTGAATGGGCTAGCGGTGTCCCCGATACGCAGTATTTT. It encodes CSVEWASGVPDTQYF. The chain is built from TRBV29-1 and TRBJ2-3; TRBD2 matches 7 bases. Losses at the gene ends were 2 bases for V and 6 bases for J; bases not matched to a gene: 11. The germline V gene has CDR1 SQVTM and CDR2 ANQGSEA. The CDR3 extends over 15 amino acids.

CDR3 DNA: TGTGCCAGCAGCTCCACCAGCGACGAGCAGTACTTC. It encodes CASSSTSDEQYF. V and J are TRBV7-3 and TRBJ2-7, with unresolved D. From germline, CDR1 is SGHTA and CDR2 FQGTGA. The CDR3 covers 12 residues. Trimming pared 4 bases from V and 5 bases from J, leaving 9 bases between.

A single count supports this clone. The CDR3 is CAWSVYRTPAGPNSGNTIYF. DNA of the CDR3: TGTGCCTGGAGTGTTTACCGAACCCCAGCGGGACCAAACTCTGGAAACACCATATATTTT. The chain has TRBV30 and TRBJ1-3; a weak D match, TRBD1 (5 bases). V lost 0 bases and J lost 0, with 24 bases in between. The germline CDR1 and CDR2 sequences are GTSNPN and SVGIG (reference sequence). This CDR3 region has 20 residues.

The chain employs TRBV30 and TRBJ1-2; possible D gene TRBD1, 5 bases. The germline V gene has CDR1 GTSNPN and CDR2 SVGIG (reference sequence). There are 13 residues in the CDR3. Trimming pared 0 bases from V and 6 bases from J, leaving 11 bases between. CDR3 nucleotide sequence: TGTGCCTGGAGTGTAACAAGGGGCGATGGCTACACCTTC. Translating it yields CAWSVTRGDGYTF. The full variable domain, completed using reference TRBV30 and TRBJ1-2, is SQTIHQWPATLVQPVGSPLSLECTVEGTSNPNLYWYRQAAGRGLQLLFYSVGIGQISSEVPQNLSASRPQDRQFILSSKKLLLSDSGFYLCAWSVTRGDGYTFGSGTRLTVV.

V usage is TRBV20-1 and J usage is TRBJ2-5; D is undetermined. The CDR3 loop spans 11 amino acids. The germline gives CDR1 DFQATT, CDR2 SNEGSKA (reference sequence). V dropped 3 bases and J dropped 5 bases, with 7 bases sitting between them. The CDR3 region has the DNA TGCAGTGCTAGGATCGGGGAGACCCAGTACTTC. Protein product: CSARIGETQYF.

The rearrangement joins TRBV27 to TRBJ1-5, with 8 bases aligning to TRBD1. V shed 4 bases and J 7 bases; nucleotides not matched to a gene: 12. The CDR3 extends over 16 amino acids. Germline V gene lookup returns CDR1 MNHEY and CDR2 SMNVEV (reference sequence). The CDR3 here is CASSSLGAGGLQPQHF. In DNA, the CDR3 is TGTGCCAGCAGTTCCCTCGGGGCAGGGGGCTTGCAGCCCCAGCATTTT.

The genes are TRBV7-3 and TRBJ2-5; a weak D match, TRBD1 (6 bases). Germline values: CDR1 SGHTA, CDR2 FQGTGA. Trimming took 5 bases from V and 5 from J, leaving 15 bases between them. The CDR3 has 14 residues. This CDR3 reads CASSLTGLGETQYF. DNA of the CDR3: TGTGCCAGCAGCCTCACAGGGTTGGGGGAGACCCAGTACTTC. The variable domain in full, completed from reference TRBV7-3 and TRBJ2-5, reads GAGVSQTPSNKVTEKGKYVELRCDPISGHTALYWYRQSLGQGPEFLIYFQGTGAADDSGLPNDRFFAVRPEGSVSTLKIQRTERGDSAVYLCASSLTGLGETQYFGPGTRLLVL.

This clone showed up just a few times. The chain joins TRBV27 to TRBJ1-2, with a possible D match to TRBD1 (6 bases). The CDR3 has 13 amino acids. Trimming cost V 5 bases and J 4 bases, with 11 bases left between them. Germline values: CDR1 MNHEY, CDR2 SMNVEV (reference sequence). CDR3 amino acids: CASSVDSAYGYTF. The DNA of the CDR3 is TGTGCCAGCAGTGTGGACAGTGCCTATGGCTACACCTTC.

This chain connects TRBV14 to TRBJ2-4; D remains unclear. Trimming took 0 bases from V and 8 from J, leaving 11 bases between them. There are 14 residues in the CDR3. CDR1 and CDR2 from the germline V gene are SGHDN and FVKESK. CDR3 coding DNA: TGTGCCAGCAGCCAAGACCATCTAGGTGACATTCAGTACTTC. Translating it yields CASSQDHLGDIQYF. The full variable domain, with the rest looked up from reference TRBV14 and TRBJ2-4, is EAGVTQFPSHSVIEKGQTVTLRCDPISGHDNLYWYRRVMGKEIKFLLHFVKESKQDESGMPNNRFLAERTGGTYSTLKVQPAELEDSGVYFCASSQDHLGDIQYFGAGTRLSVL.

Turning to this clone: Here the CDR3 omits its conserved ending phenylalanine or tryptophan, so a read error is the likely source. The rearrangement joins TRBV4-3 to TRBJ1-2; 8 nucleotides match TRBD1. V lost 4 bases, J lost 7 bases, and 11 bases stayed unmatched. The CDR3 is 15 residues long. The V gene's germline CDR1 is LGHNA and CDR2 YSLEER. This chain's CDR3 is CASSRSGTGLSGYTL. The CDR3 DNA sequence: TGCGCCAGCAGCCGATCCGGGACAGGTTTGAGTGGCTACACCCTC.

The chain uses TRBV5-1 and TRBJ2-2; tentative D call: TRBD1 (6 bases). CDR1 is SGHRS and CDR2 is YFSETQ in the germline V gene. Trimming removed 0 bases from V and 0 bases from J, with 9 bases in between. The CDR3 totals 16 residues. The CDR3 DNA sequence: TGCGCCAGCAGCTTGGCTAGGACAGCGAACACCGGGGAGCTGTTTTTT. It is translated as CASSLARTANTGELFF.

V is TRBV5-1 and J is TRBJ2-7, with 13 bases matching TRBD2. Germline CDR1 SGHRS, CDR2 YFSETQ. Trimming took 2 bases from V and 7 from J; bases not matched to a gene: 6. The CDR3 covers 15 residues. The CDR3 is CASSLLAGGTSEQYF. The CDR3 DNA is TGCGCCAGCAGCTTACTAGCGGGGGGGACTTCAGAGCAGTACTTC.

The chain is built from TRBV7-3 and TRBJ2-2, with TRBD2 as a possible D gene (6 bases). Trimming pared 2 bases from V and 7 bases from J, leaving 14 bases between. The germline CDR1 and CDR2 sequences are SGHTA and FQGTGA. This CDR3 is 15 amino acids long. The CDR3: CASSLGTSTVGELFF. The CDR3 bases are TGTGCCAGCAGCTTAGGAACTAGCACCGTCGGGGAGCTGTTTTTT. Variable domain in full (rest from reference TRBV7-3 and TRBJ2-2): GAGVSQTPSNKVTEKGKYVELRCDPISGHTALYWYRQSLGQGPEFLIYFQGTGAADDSGLPNDRFFAVRPEGSVSTLKIQRTERGDSAVYLCASSLGTSTVGELFFGEGSRLTVL.

The chain uses TRBV19 and TRBJ2-5; a possible D gene is TRBD2 (5 bases). V was trimmed by 4 bases and J by 4 bases, leaving 10 bases between them. Germline V CDR1 and CDR2: LNHDA, SQIVND (reference sequence). The CDR3 has 13 residues. As DNA, the CDR3 is TGTGCCAGTAGTACCTTCCGGGGAGAGACCCAGTACTTC. Protein: CASSTFRGETQYF.

This chain joins TRBV19 and TRBJ1-2; D gene uncertain. The germline V gene encodes CDR1 LNHDA and CDR2 SQIVND (reference sequence). The CDR3 loop spans 16 amino acids. V lost 1 base and J lost 2, with 14 bases in between. CDR3 nucleotide sequence: TGTGCCAGTAGTATAGTGGCGGGATTATTAAACTATGGCTACACCTTC. It translates to CASSIVAGLLNYGYTF.

This chain uses TRBV23-1 with TRBJ1-1; a weak D match, TRBD1 (6 bases). TRBV23-1 is assigned to the ORF class and has an uncertain function. V was trimmed by 1 base and J by 4 bases, leaving 13 bases between them. The CDR3 extends over 15 amino acids. The chain's CDR3 is CASSQYRGGSTEAFF. The CDR3 DNA follows: TGCGCCAGCAGTCAATACAGAGGGGGAAGCACTGAAGCTTTCTTT.

CDR3 in DNA: TGTGCAAGTCGCTTCCACCCGGCAGGGGATACTGAAGCTTTCTTT. It specifies CASRFHPAGDTEAFF. The chain carries TRBV12-2 and TRBJ1-1; TRBD1, the table's D call, lacks a check against the DNA. TRBV12-2 is designated a pseudogene. There are 15 residues in the CDR3.

The gene calls are TRBV2 and TRBJ2-2; 12 bases agree with TRBD2. This CDR3 is built from 15 residues. The germline CDR1 and CDR2 sequences are SNHLY and FYNNEI. V gave up 8 bases and J gave up 5 bases; unmatched junction bases: 6. The CDR3 nucleotides read TGTGCCAGCTGCCGACTAGCGGGGGAGACCGGGGAGCTGTTTTTT. It translates to CASCRLAGETGELFF. The whole variable domain, filled in from reference TRBV2 and TRBJ2-2, reads EPEVTQTPSHQVTQMGQEVILRCVPISNHLYFYWYRQILGQKVEFLVSFYNNEISEKSEIFDDQFSVERPDGSNFTLKIRSTKLEDSAMYFCASCRLAGETGELFFGEGSRLTVL.

The chain carries TRBV7-2 and TRBJ2-1, with TRBD2 matching 8 bases. CDR1 SGHTA and CDR2 FQGNSA come from the germline V gene. The J segment lost 10 bases and the V segment lost 2 bases, leaving 10 bases of the junction unmatched. This CDR3 comprises 15 residues. CDR3 amino acids: CASSLRSGGPREQFF. The CDR3, as DNA: TGTGCCAGCAGCTTAAGGAGCGGGGGCCCGCGGGAGCAGTTCTTC.